The clone carrying this T cell receptor beta chain was observed a few times. The sample originates from a study of blood T cell repertoires in COVID-19. Authors' methods: Estimated nucleated cell counts came from reference gene primer amplification. TCRdb's copy holds only in-frame clones and misses some; the assay was immunoSEQ multiplex PCR. V, J and clone size reflect that table, while D and trimming were determined from the DNA. The repertoire holds some 220,000 clones, about 78% seen once, with around 7.7% in the top ten. CDR1 SGHVS and CDR2 FQNEAQ come from the germline V gene. The CDR3 spans 18 residues. Trimming took 1 base from V and 0 from J; bases not matched to a gene: 6.

The sequence came from a woman in her 70s with acute or convalescent COVID-19. This chain links TRBV7-8 with TRBJ2-1; TRBD1 matches 10 bases. Sequencing used peripheral blood. The CDR3 DNA follows: TGTGCCAGCAGCTTAGGCGGGACAGGGGTCAGCTCCTACAATGAGCAGTTCTTC. It encodes CASSLGGTGVSSYNEQFF.